Each of the 20 T cell receptor beta chains below was sequenced from the same sample in a study of blood T cell repertoires in COVID-19. Method: immunoSEQ multiplex PCR; TCRdb's copy keeps in-frame clones and lacks some. The top ten hold roughly 6.5% of the sample, which has roughly 57,000 clones, 87% seen once. Sequencing was done on a sample of peripheral blood. The receptors stem from a woman aged 55-70 years with COVID-19, enrolled during active disease.

The CDR3 sequence is CAWSVGTRTEAFF. The CDR3 DNA sequence: TGTGCCTGGAGTGTGGGCACACGGACTGAAGCTTTCTTT. The V call is TRBV30, the J call TRBJ1-1; D unclear. V lost 0 bases to trimming and J lost 5 bases, with 10 bases between them. Germline V gene data show CDR1 as GTSNPN and CDR2 as SVGIG (reference sequence). The length of the CDR3 is 13 residues.

This rearrangement joins TRBV19 to TRBJ1-1; TRBD1 matches at 7 bases. Germline V gene sequence: CDR1 LNHDA, CDR2 SQIVND (reference sequence). J lost 3 bases, V lost 7 bases, and 8 bases had no gene match. The CDR3 totals 14 residues. This CDR3 reads CASTEGAWHTEAFF. For the CDR3, the DNA is TGTGCCAGTACTGAGGGGGCTTGGCACACTGAAGCTTTCTTT. Using reference TRBV19 and TRBJ1-1 for the parts outside the CDR3, the full variable domain is DGGITQSPKYLFRKEGQNVTLSCEQNLNHDAMYWYRQDPGQGLRLIYYSQIVNDFQKGDIAEGYSVSREKKESFPLTVTSAQKNPTAFYLCASTEGAWHTEAFFGQGTRLTVV.

This rearrangement joins TRBV24-1 to TRBJ1-6; D gene unclear. Germline CDR1 is KGHDR and CDR2 is SFDVKD. The CDR3 runs to 14 residues. With 7 bases removed from V and 5 bases from J, the gap between germline ends came to 11 bases. In DNA, the CDR3 is TGTGCCACCAGCGACGGAGGGAATAATTCACCCCTCCACTTT. Translated: CATSDGGNNSPLHF.

This sequence joins TRBV15 and TRBJ1-1; 7 bases are a match to TRBD1. Looked up from germline, CDR1 is LNHNV and CDR2 is YYDKDF (reference sequence). Unmatched junction bases numbered 6, after V lost 1 base and J lost 1 base. This CDR3 spans 16 amino acids. The CDR3 reads CATSRGVTGRNTEAFF. Written as DNA, the CDR3 is TGTGCCACCAGCAGAGGGGTGACAGGGAGGAACACTGAAGCTTTCTTT.

The rearrangement links TRBV5-8 to TRBJ1-2, with TRBD1 identical over 9 bases. Germline CDR1 is SGHTS and CDR2 is YDEGEE. The ends lost 2 bases at V and 7 bases at J; junction bases unmatched: 6. The CDR3 sequence is 14 residues long. In DNA, the CDR3 is TGTGCCAGCAGCTTCGGGACAGGGCTTTTTGGCTACACCTTC. Amino acids: CASSFGTGLFGYTF.

A note on this clone: The sample has other DNA sequences that encode this CDR3 too. The rearrangement links TRBV30 to TRBJ2-7; 10 bases are a match to TRBD1. The junction had 5 bases not matched to a gene; V was cut back by 0 bases and J by 3 bases. The germline gives CDR1 GTSNPN, CDR2 SVGIG (reference sequence). The CDR3 runs 15 residues. The CDR3: CAWSVRDRGIYEQYF. The CDR3 DNA follows: TGTGCCTGGAGTGTACGGGACAGGGGAATCTACGAGCAGTACTTC.

V gene TRBV7-8 combines with J gene TRBJ1-5; 7 bases map to TRBD1. This CDR3 is 14 amino acids long. Per the germline V gene, CDR1 is SGHVS and CDR2 is FQNEAQ. V was pared by 8 bases and J by 3 bases, with 7 bases of the junction left unmatched. CDR3 in amino acids: CASESGGFNQPQHF. CDR3 sequence (DNA): TGTGCCAGCGAGTCAGGGGGGTTCAATCAGCCCCAGCATTTT.

This sequence joins TRBV18 and TRBJ2-7; 7 positions match TRBD1. Germline CDR1 KGHSH, CDR2 LQKENI. The V and J ends lost 3 bases and 3 bases, in that order; junction bases with no gene match: 2. CDR3 length: 13 residues. CDR3 sequence reads: CASSPGQNYEQYF. In nucleotides, the CDR3 is TGTGCCAGCTCACCGGGACAGAACTACGAGCAGTACTTC.

The rearrangement joins TRBV27 to TRBJ1-1; D is possibly TRBD1 (5 bases). This CDR3 is built from 19 residues. Looked up from germline, CDR1 is MNHEY and CDR2 is SMNVEV (reference sequence). Trimming pared 2 bases from V and 3 bases from J, leaving 25 bases between. CDR3 nucleotides: TGTGCCAGCAGTTTAGACCCGCCGGGGGGTACCCAACGATACACTGAAGCTTTCTTT. It is translated as CASSLDPPGGTQRYTEAFF.

The chain uses TRBV19 and TRBJ2-1; 7 bases are a match to TRBD2. The CDR3 sequence is 18 residues long. V gave up 0 bases and J gave up 5 bases; unmatched junction bases: 13. Per germline, CDR1 LNHDA and CDR2 SQIVND (reference sequence). The CDR3 here is CASSIDSPAGSGNNEQFF. In nucleotides, the CDR3 is TGTGCCAGTAGTATAGACTCCCCCGCCGGCAGCGGGAACAATGAGCAGTTCTTC.

CDR3 sequence reads: CASSLGETSGRSYEQYF. The CDR3 region has the DNA TGTGCCAGCAGCTTAGGAGAGACTAGCGGGAGGTCTTACGAGCAGTACTTC. The V call is TRBV11-3, the J call TRBJ2-7; TRBD2 agrees at 13 bases. Per the germline V gene, CDR1 is SGHNT and CDR2 is YENEEA. After removal of 1 base from V and 4 bases from J, the junction contained 7 bases not matched to a gene. The CDR3 consists of 17 residues.

V gene TRBV28 combines with J gene TRBJ2-7; 10 nucleotides line up with TRBD1. V dropped 6 bases and J dropped 3; count of bases not matched to a gene: 5. Germline CDR1 reads MDHEN; CDR2 reads SYDVKM. This CDR3 region has 14 residues. This chain's CDR3 is CASRTGGLNYEQYF. The CDR3, as DNA: TGTGCCAGCAGGACAGGGGGCCTGAACTACGAGCAGTACTTC. Full variable domain (rest looked up from reference TRBV28 and TRBJ2-7): DVKVTQSSRYLVKRTGEKVFLECVQDMDHENMFWYRQDPGLGLRLIYFSYDVKMKEKGDIPEGYSVSREKKERFSLILESASTNQTSMYLCASRTGGLNYEQYFGPGTRLTVT.

The rearrangement links TRBV19 to TRBJ1-2; D is unclear. CDR3 length: 14 residues. Trimming cost V 7 bases and J 8 bases, with 20 bases left between them. CDR1 LNHDA and CDR2 SQIVND come from the germline V gene (reference sequence). In nucleotides, the CDR3 is TGTGCCAGTAATGAACGGAACCCTAATAGCGGCTACACCTTC. Amino acid sequence: CASNERNPNSGYTF.

This clone showed up just once. V usage is TRBV5-1 and J usage is TRBJ1-5, with TRBD1 matching 7 bases. The length of the CDR3 is 15 residues. V shed 2 bases, J shed 2 bases, and the junction held 4 bases outside the gene matches. Per germline, CDR1 SGHRS and CDR2 YFSETQ. CDR3 sequence (DNA): TGCGCCAGCAGCTTCACAGGGGACGGCAATCAGCCCCAGCATTTT. This encodes CASSFTGDGNQPQHF.

The chain is built from TRBV19 and TRBJ1-5, with D perhaps TRBD1 (5 bases). Trimming removed 1 base at V and 6 bases at J, with 10 bases between. Germline assignment: CDR1 LNHDA and CDR2 SQIVND (reference sequence). This CDR3 region has 14 residues. This CDR3 is CASSIVGGGQPQHF. Here the CDR3 DNA reads TGTGCCAGTAGTATAGTTGGGGGAGGTCAGCCCCAGCATTTT.

This rearrangement joins TRBV5-4 to TRBJ2-2, with D maybe TRBD2 (6 bases). Germline assignment: CDR1 SGHNT and CDR2 YYREEE (reference sequence). The V end lost 4 bases, the J end lost 2 bases, and 18 bases lay between the germline ends. This CDR3 is built from 17 residues. The CDR3 DNA reads TGTGCCAGCAGCCCTGGGATAGGGAGGAGTAACACCGGGGAGCTGTTTTTT. This gives the protein CASSPGIGRSNTGELFF. The full variable domain, its missing parts supplied by reference TRBV5-4 and TRBJ2-2, is ETGVTQSPTHLIKTRGQQVTLRCSSQSGHNTVSWYQQALGQGPQFIFQYYREEENGRGNFPPRFSGLQFPNYSSELNVNALELDDSALYLCASSPGIGRSNTGELFFGEGSRLTVL.

J is TRBJ2-7 and V is TRBV13; 8 bases are a match to TRBD1. Germline CDR1 PRHDT, CDR2 FYEKMQ (reference sequence). Trimming took 5 bases from V and 4 from J; bases not matched to a gene: 10. The CDR3 extends over 15 amino acids. As DNA, the CDR3 is TGTGCCAGCAGCCCAAGGGGACAGGCTAGGTACGAGCAGTACTTC. It yields the protein CASSPRGQARYEQYF.

The chain carries TRBV30 and TRBJ2-7; weak D call: TRBD1 (5 bases). V lost 2 bases, J lost 3 bases, and 11 bases lay in between. The CDR3 extends over 13 amino acids. The germline CDR1 and CDR2 sequences are GTSNPN and SVGIG (reference sequence). The CDR3: CAWSRGSFYEQYF. The DNA of the CDR3 is TGTGCCTGGAGTAGGGGCAGTTTCTACGAGCAGTACTTC.

The CDR3, as DNA: TGTGCCAGCAGCTTAGTGGACAGTAACTATGGCTACACCTTC. This gives the protein CASSLVDSNYGYTF. V and J are TRBV7-8 and TRBJ1-2; maybe TRBD1 (6 bases). The CDR3 totals 14 residues. From germline, CDR1 is SGHVS and CDR2 FQNEAQ. V lost 1 base to trimming and J lost 1 base, with 7 bases between them.

The J gene is TRBJ2-3, the V gene TRBV7-2; maybe TRBD2 (5 bases). This CDR3 has 17 residues. Deletions cut 1 base from V and 2 bases from J, with 16 bases between. Germline CDR1 is SGHTA and CDR2 is FQGNSA. The CDR3 spells CASSLEAPGFYTDTQYF. CDR3 nucleotides: TGTGCCAGCAGCTTAGAGGCCCCGGGGTTCTACACAGATACGCAGTATTTT. The variable domain in full, with the rest retrieved from reference TRBV7-2 and TRBJ2-3, is GAGVSQSPSNKVTEKGKDVELRCDPISGHTALYWYRQSLGQGLEFLIYFQGNSAPDKSGLPSDRFSAERTGGSVSTLTIQRTQQEDSAVYLCASSLEAPGFYTDTQYFGPGTRLTVL.